Shown below are 31 T cell receptor beta chains from a single sample sequenced in a study of regulatory T cells in long-lasting Graves disease. TCR beta libraries were built with iRepertoire HTBI primers and Arm-PCR of CDR3 regions. TCRdb fed the multiplex PCR reads into MiXCR, producing one record per CDR3 protein. The table records roughly 500,000 distinct CDR3 sequences, roughly 20% of them present only once. This sample's time point: persistent/refractory GD, antithyroid drugs over 5 years with positive TRAb. The authors made the TCR library using RNA they extracted from PBMCs. Sequencing was performed on peripheral blood mononuclear cells (PBMCs), taken when the disease was refractory, from a patient treated with antithyroid drugs. These receptors all come from a female donor with Graves disease.

This clonotype was detected ten times or more. The rearrangement joins TRBV3-1 to TRBJ1-6; D remains ambiguous. CDR1 is LGHDT and CDR2 is YNNKEL in the germline V gene (reference sequence). The CDR3 spans 14 residues. V was cut by 3 bases and J by 6 bases, with 9 bases left in between. The CDR3: CASSHVQTNSPLHF. In DNA form, the CDR3 reads TGTGCCAGCAGCCATGTACAGACTAATTCACCCCTCCACTTT.

This clonotype showed up many times. The chain uses TRBV6-1 and TRBJ2-5, with D unclear. Germline V gene sequence: CDR1 MNHNS, CDR2 SASEGT. Trimming took 5 bases from V and 1 from J, leaving 5 bases between them. The length of the CDR3 is 12 residues. CDR3 protein: CASSPSQETQYF. The CDR3 nucleotides read TGTGCCAGCAGTCCCAGCCAAGAGACCCAGTACTTC.

This clonotype was detected ten times or more. The V and J genes are TRBV28 and TRBJ2-7, with 7 nucleotides matching TRBD1. The germline CDR1 and CDR2 sequences are MDHEN and SYDVKM. V lost 11 bases, J lost 7 bases, and 17 bases stayed unmatched. This CDR3 spans 14 amino acids. CDR3 nucleotide sequence: TGTGCCTCGGACCCAGGGGGTGGAGGCTTGGAGCAGTACTTC. It encodes CASDPGGGGLEQYF.

In this sample, this clonotype turned up many times. The chain has TRBV29-1 and TRBJ2-7; D is perhaps TRBD2 (6 bases). Germline V gives CDR1 SQVTM, CDR2 ANQGSEA. V gave up 5 bases and J gave up 7 bases, with 12 bases separating them. The CDR3 loop spans 11 amino acids. CDR3 bases: TGCAGCGTTATACGGGGGTTTGAGCAGTACTTC. This gives the protein CSVIRGFEQYF.

Note on this clonotype: Just one base apart from a much larger clone, this may be a read error. V usage is TRBV6-5 and J usage is TRBJ2-2, with TRBD2 as a possible D gene (5 bases). This CDR3 spans 13 amino acids. Germline CDR1 and CDR2: MNHEY and SVGAGI. The CDR3 DNA is TGTGCCAGCAGTTACGTGAACACCGGGGAGCTGTCTTTT. Residues: CASSYVNTGELSF.

Regarding this clonotype: Just one base apart from a much larger clone, this may be a read error. The chain couples TRBV28 to TRBJ1-2; D unresolved. Germline CDR1 and CDR2: MDHEN and SYDVKM. The CDR3 spans 16 residues. V lost 4 bases to trimming and J lost 3 bases, with 18 bases between them. CDR3 DNA: TGTGCCAGCAGTTATCCTGGGGAGACGGCTGACTATGGCTACACCTTC. Translating it yields CASSYPGETADYGYTF.

This clonotype was seen many times. V and J are TRBV27 and TRBJ1-5; no firm D call. Germline-derived CDR1 and CDR2 are MNHEY and SMNVEV (reference sequence). V was clipped by 1 base and J by 0 bases, with 7 bases between them. CDR3 length equals 15 residues. The CDR3: CASSLYGNSNQPQHF. CDR3 DNA: TGTGCCAGCAGTTTATACGGTAATAGCAATCAGCCCCAGCATTTT.

This clonotype has at least ten counts. The chain is built from TRBV7-2 and TRBJ2-5; D unclear. This CDR3 contains 13 residues. Germline V gene sequence: CDR1 SGHTA, CDR2 FQGNSA. V lost 6 bases and J 1 base, leaving 9 bases between the germline ends. The CDR3 sequence is CASRAVGQETQYF. DNA for the CDR3: TGTGCCAGCAGGGCTGTGGGCCAAGAGACCCAGTACTTC.

V gene TRBV29-1 combines with J gene TRBJ2-5; a weak D match, TRBD2 (6 bases). The germline V gene has CDR1 SQVTM and CDR2 ANQGSEA. V lost 3 bases and J 4 bases, leaving 15 bases between the germline ends. CDR3 length: 14 residues. CDR3 sequence reads: CSVDSQGGLETQYF. CDR3 bases: TGCAGCGTTGATAGTCAGGGAGGATTAGAGACCCAGTACTTC. Full variable domain (rest looked up from reference TRBV29-1 and TRBJ2-5): SAVISQKPSRDICQRGTSLTIQCQVDSQVTMMFWYRQQPGQSLTLIATANQGSEATYESGFVIDKFPISRPNLTFSTLTVSNMSPEDSSIYLCSVDSQGGLETQYFGPGTRLLVL.

J is TRBJ2-7 and V is TRBV6-5; 8 nucleotides align to TRBD1. Per germline, CDR1 MNHEY and CDR2 SVGAGI. The CDR3 runs 16 residues. The V and J ends lost 4 bases and 2 bases, in that order; junction bases with no gene match: 10. CDR3 in DNA: TGTGCCAGCAGTTTCACGCGACAGGGGATCACCTACGAGCAGTACTTC. It specifies CASSFTRQGITYEQYF.

This clonotype was seen repeatedly, ten times or more. V gene TRBV12-3 or TRBV12-4 combines with J gene TRBJ2-7; the D gene could be TRBD1 or TRBD2 (5 bases each). This CDR3 contains 15 residues. The V and J ends lost 3 bases and 1 base respectively, with 13 bases between them. Here the CDR3 DNA reads TGTGCCAGCAGTTTCTCGAGCGGACAATCCTACGAGCAGTACTTC. Amino acid sequence: CASSFSSGQSYEQYF.

The chain has TRBV7-9 and TRBJ2-7; TRBD2 might be the D (6 bases). The CDR3 consists of 14 residues. The germline V gene has CDR1 SEHNR and CDR2 FQNEAQ (reference sequence). The V end lost 5 bases, the J end lost 5 bases, and 16 bases lay between the germline ends. CDR3 loop: CASSQTRDSNEQYF. In nucleotides, the CDR3 is TGTGCCAGCAGCCAGACGAGGGACTCGAACGAGCAGTACTTC.

This clonotype was detected only once. With a much larger clone just one base away, this may be a read error. The chain couples TRBV2 to TRBJ1-1; unclear D gene. The CDR3 extends over 14 amino acids. The germline V gene encodes CDR1 SNHLY and CDR2 FYNNEI. The CDR3 spells CASSEVQLNTEALF. The CDR3 DNA reads TGTGCCAGCAGTGAGGTGCAGCTGAACACTGAAGCTCTCTTT.

This clonotype was seen at least ten times. CDR3 coding DNA: TGTGCCAGCAAGGCAGGGCTCGACGAGCAGTACTTC. Translation: CASKAGLDEQYF. V is TRBV6-2 or TRBV6-3 and J is TRBJ2-7, with D tentatively TRBD1 (5 bases). Germline values: CDR1 MNHEY, CDR2 SVGEGT. Between the trimmed V and J ends, which lost 7 bases and 5 bases, there was a span of 12 bases. The CDR3 is made up of 12 amino acids.

This clonotype has just one count. A single base separates this from a much larger clone, so it may be a read error. The chain recombines TRBV7-8 with TRBJ2-2, with 12 bases identical to TRBD2. CDR1 and CDR2 (germline): SGHVS, FQNEAQ. V lost 2 bases, J lost 5 bases, and 6 bases stayed unmatched. The CDR3 runs to 17 residues. CDR3 coding DNA: TGTGCCAGCAGCTTATCGACTAGCGGGAGTAAAACCGGGGAGCTGTTTTTT. Amino acids: CASSLSTSGSKTGELFF.

This clonotype has ten or more counts. This chain connects TRBV28 to TRBJ2-7; perhaps TRBD1 as D (5 bases). This CDR3 spans 12 amino acids. Germline CDR1 is MDHEN and CDR2 is SYDVKM. Trimming cost V 8 bases and J 1 base, with 9 bases left between them. The CDR3 sequence: CASRQGSYEQYF. In DNA, the CDR3 is TGTGCCAGCCGGCAGGGATCCTACGAGCAGTACTTC.

This clonotype has at least ten counts. This chain uses TRBV6-1 with TRBJ2-7, with D uncertain. This CDR3 spans 15 amino acids. V was pared by 6 bases and J by 4 bases, with 19 bases between. From germline, CDR1 is MNHNS and CDR2 SASEGT. Here the CDR3 reads CASRLTPWRWYEQYF. The CDR3 region has the DNA TGTGCCAGCAGACTAACGCCATGGCGGTGGTACGAGCAGTACTTC.

Note on this clonotype: This may arise from a read error, as a much more abundant clone is one base away. J is TRBJ2-7 and V is TRBV6-2 or TRBV6-3, with D perhaps matching TRBD2 (6 bases). The V gene's germline CDR1 is MNHEY and CDR2 SVGEGT. CDR3 size: 15 residues. CDR3 DNA: TGTGCCAGCGGTTACCCGTCGCGGGGTACCTACGAGCAGTACTTC. Translating it yields CASGYPSRGTYEQYF.

Concerning this clonotype: A much larger clone sits a single nucleotide away, making a read error possible. This chain connects TRBV29-1 to TRBJ2-5; 11 bases are a match to TRBD2. Germline CDR1 is SQVTM and CDR2 is ANQGSEA. The junction had 14 bases not matched to a gene; V was cut back by 5 bases and J by 9 bases. This CDR3 has 15 residues. CDR3 region: CSVSGLAGEWEAQYF. The CDR3 DNA sequence: TGCAGCGTTAGCGGACTAGCGGGTGAATGGGAGGCCCAGTACTTC.

This sequence joins TRBV27 and TRBJ1-3; D is perhaps TRBD1 (5 bases). CDR3 length: 15 residues. Trimming took off 10 bases at V and 0 bases at J, with 16 bases between the two ends. Germline-derived CDR1 and CDR2 are MNHEY and SMNVEV (reference sequence). The CDR3 loop is CAIDIHRTSGNTIYF. For the CDR3, the DNA is TGTGCCATCGATATTCACAGGACCTCTGGAAACACCATATATTTT.

The rearrangement uses TRBV5-5 and TRBJ1-3; D may be TRBD1 (5 bases). V lost 4 bases, J lost 0 bases, and 14 bases lay in between. Germline V lookup: CDR1 SGHKS, CDR2 YYEKEE (reference sequence). This CDR3 has 16 amino acids. CDR3 loop: CASSLLDTISGNTIYF. CDR3 sequence (DNA): TGTGCCAGCAGCCTCCTGGACACGATCTCTGGAAACACCATATATTTT.

The rearrangement links TRBV7-2 to TRBJ1-2; D unresolved. This CDR3 comprises 14 residues. The germline V gene has CDR1 SGHTA and CDR2 FQGNSA. Between the trimmed V and J ends, which lost 5 bases and 3 bases, there was a span of 13 bases. The CDR3 sequence: CASSGHTGDYGYTF. As DNA, the CDR3 is TGTGCCAGCAGCGGCCATACTGGGGACTATGGCTACACCTTC.

A remark on this clonotype: It may be a read error: a sequence one base away is much more abundant. The chain links TRBV28 to TRBJ1-2; D gene uncertain. The CDR3 totals 14 residues. Trimming removed 10 bases at V and 3 bases at J, with 18 bases between. From germline, CDR1 is MDHEN and CDR2 SYDVKM. The CDR3 here is CANKEGPWDYGYTF. Written as DNA, the CDR3 is TGTGCCAACAAGGAAGGGCCTTGGGACTATGGCTACACCTTC.

A single count supports this clonotype. Possible read error: a much larger clone is one base away. This chain links TRBV6-1 with TRBJ1-1; TRBD1 matches at 9 bases. The germline gives CDR1 MNHNS, CDR2 SASEGT. CDR3 length: 14 residues. CDR3 residues: CASSRTGENAEAFF. CDR3 nucleotides: TGTGCCAGCAGCCGGACAGGGGAGAACGCTGAAGCTTTCTTT.

This clonotype has ten or more counts. The chain uses TRBV20-1 and TRBJ2-7; 7 nucleotides agree with TRBD2. Germline V CDR1 and CDR2: DFQATT, SNEGSKA (reference sequence). CDR3 length: 13 amino acids. The ends lost 6 bases at V and 2 bases at J; junction bases unmatched: 7. CDR3 nucleotide sequence: TGCAGTGCGTCCGGGACTACCACCTACGAGCAGTACTTC. Amino acid sequence: CSASGTTTYEQYF.

Of note for this clonotype: The junction and the germline gene differ at one end; a read error may be behind it. The chain combines TRBV7-2 with TRBJ2-5; 11 bases line up with TRBD2. The CDR3 spans 19 residues. From germline, CDR1 is SGHTA and CDR2 FQGNSA. The DNA of the CDR3 is TGTGCCAGCAGCACAATTGTGATAGCGGGAGGGATATTACAAGGGACCCAGTACTTC. It is translated as CASSTIVIAGGILQGTQYF. Combining the CDR3 with reference TRBV7-2 and TRBJ2-5 gives the whole variable domain GAGVSQSPSNKVTEKGKDVELRCDPISGHTALYWYRQSLGQGLEFLIYFQGNSAPDKSGLPSDRFSAERTGGSVSTLTIQRTQQEDSAVYLCASSTIVIAGGILQGTQYFGPGTRLLVL.

The chain joins TRBV3-1 to TRBJ2-2, with 10 bases fitting TRBD2. V shed 7 bases and J 4 bases; nucleotides not matched to a gene: 9. Germline V CDR1 and CDR2: LGHDT, YNNKEL (reference sequence). The CDR3 has 16 residues. CDR3 loop: CASTASGGPGTGELFF. For the CDR3, the DNA is TGTGCCAGCACCGCTAGCGGGGGACCGGGCACCGGGGAGCTGTTTTTT.

The DNA of the CDR3 is TGTGCCAGCAGTTACTCCGGGTTTACCTACGAGCAGTACTTC. It yields the protein CASSYSGFTYEQYF. V and J are TRBV6-9 and TRBJ2-7; no firm D call. Germline loops: CDR1 MNHGY, CDR2 SVAAGI. This CDR3 spans 14 amino acids. Trimming removed 3 bases at V and 2 bases at J, with 11 bases between.

The chain recombines TRBV4-1 with TRBJ2-7; 7 nucleotides agree with TRBD2. CDR1 MGHRA and CDR2 YSYEKL come from the germline V gene. The length of the CDR3 is 15 residues. The ends lost 4 bases at V and 2 bases at J; junction bases unmatched: 8. CDR3 in DNA: TGCGCCAGCAGCCCCCTGGGAGGGACCACCTACGAGCAGTACTTC. Protein: CASSPLGGTTYEQYF.

This clonotype was seen many times. V and J are TRBV15 and TRBJ1-5, with D possibly TRBD1 on 6 matching bases. This CDR3 spans 16 amino acids. The germline V gene encodes CDR1 LNHNV and CDR2 YYDKDF (reference sequence). V was pared by 3 bases and J by 0 bases, with 12 bases between. The CDR3 DNA follows: TGTGCCACCAGCAGTCGAACAGGGCCTAGCAATCAGCCCCAGCATTTT. Translating it yields CATSSRTGPSNQPQHF.

The sample holds many counts of this clonotype. The gene calls are TRBV12-3 or TRBV12-4 and TRBJ1-2, with 7 nucleotides matching TRBD1. V gave up 4 bases and J gave up 8 bases; unmatched junction bases: 7. The CDR3 contains 13 residues. CDR3 residues: CASSSTTGRGYTF. The CDR3 DNA reads as TGTGCCAGCAGTTCGACGACAGGGCGGGGCTACACCTTC.